These T cell receptor beta chains were read from a single sample in a study of blood T cell repertoires in COVID-19. TCRdb's table, derived via immunoSEQ multiplex PCR, lists solely in-frame clones and lacks some. The table shows 150,000 to 200,000 clones, with around 76% occurring only once. Material: peripheral blood. Receptor source: a woman in her 70s with acute or convalescent COVID-19. The CDR3 runs from the conserved cysteine through the conserved F or W. The D gene is left open where the match is weak. Clone size is shown for a subset of rows, as once, few, many or a class of expanded clone.

j_call clone_size v_call d_call cdr3_aa cdr3_nt
TRBJ2-7 once TRBV5-1 TRBD2 CASSFGLAGVQEQYF TGCGCCAGCAGCTTCGGGCTAGCGGGAGTACAGGAGCAGTACTTC
TRBJ2-1 NA TRBV11-3 TRBD1 CASSLGGTGGRNEQFF TGTGCCAGCAGCTTAGGGGGGACAGGGGGAAGGAATGAGCAGTTCTTC
TRBJ2-1 few TRBV27 NA CASRDGGRPSYNEQFF TGTGCCAGCAGGGACGGCGGGCGGCCCTCCTACAATGAGCAGTTCTTC
TRBJ1-1 NA TRBV28 NA CASSSVDQGYTEAFF TGTGCCAGCAGTTCGGTCGATCAGGGGTACACTGAAGCTTTCTTT
TRBJ1-6 NA TRBV7-6 NA CASSLGGAEGGNSPLHF TGTGCCAGCAGCTTAGGGGGCGCGGAGGGAGGTAATTCACCCCTCCACTTT
TRBJ2-3 NA TRBV20-1 NA CSASALGGDTQYF TGCAGTGCTAGTGCACTAGGTGGAGATACGCAGTATTTT
TRBJ2-7 NA TRBV28 TRBD1 CASIPARDRYYEQYF TGTGCCAGCATCCCTGCCCGGGACAGGTACTACGAGCAGTACTTC
TRBJ1-6 NA TRBV9 NA CASSVGEGRLYSPLHF TGTGCCAGCAGCGTAGGAGAGGGGAGGTTGTATTCACCCCTCCACTTT
TRBJ2-7 NA TRBV6-2/TRBV6-3 NA CASSSTEWTDGGGLPYEQYF TGTGCCAGCAGTTCGACCGAGTGGACAGACGGCGGGGGCCTTCCCTACGAGCAGTACTTC
TRBJ2-1 NA TRBV19 NA CASSKDGAASNEQFF TGTGCCAGTAGCAAGGATGGGGCGGCCTCCAATGAGCAGTTCTTC
TRBJ1-1 few TRBV7-2 TRBD1 CASSLEGGTNTEAFF TGTGCCAGCAGCTTAGAAGGGGGCACGAACACTGAAGCTTTCTTT
TRBJ2-7 NA TRBV28 NA CASSLLAEAYEQYF TGTGCCAGCAGTTTACTGGCGGAGGCCTACGAGCAGTACTTC
TRBJ2-7 NA TRBV6-5 NA CASSYSVFYEQYF TGTGCCAGCAGTTACTCCGTCTTTTACGAGCAGTACTTC
TRBJ2-1 few TRBV7-3 TRBD2 CASSRSGGGAYNEQFF TGTGCCAGCAGCCGCAGCGGCGGGGGGGCGTACAATGAGCAGTTCTTC
TRBJ1-6 NA TRBV5-4 NA CASSRESSYNSPLHF TGTGCCAGCAGCCGCGAGAGCTCCTATAATTCACCCCTCCACTTT
TRBJ2-1 NA TRBV18 TRBD2 CASSAGVRANEQFF TGTGCCAGCTCAGCGGGAGTTCGGGCCAATGAGCAGTTCTTC
TRBJ1-6 NA TRBV15 NA CATSRAGQNNSPLHF TGTGCCACCAGCAGAGCGGGTCAGAATAATTCACCCCTCCACTTT
TRBJ2-2 NA TRBV4-2 NA CASSQDAQGDTGELFF TGTGCCAGCAGCCAAGATGCACAGGGTGACACCGGGGAGCTGTTTTTT
TRBJ1-2 NA TRBV6-5 NA CASTEGGRTYGYTF TGTGCCAGCACCGAGGGTGGACGGACCTATGGCTACACCTTC
TRBJ1-4 NA TRBV5-4 NA CASSLGINEKLFF TGTGCCAGCAGCCTCGGGATTAATGAAAAACTGTTTTTT
TRBJ1-6 NA TRBV5-1 TRBD1 CASSPGQADSPLHF TGCGCCAGCAGCCCCGGACAGGCTGATTCACCCCTCCACTTT
TRBJ2-5 NA TRBV7-9 NA CASRRHREGETQYF TGTGCCAGCAGACGACACAGGGAGGGTGAGACCCAGTACTTC
TRBJ2-3 NA TRBV3-1/TRBV3-2 TRBD2 CASSPQWAGTSSDTQYF TGTGCCAGCAGCCCGCAATGGGCTGGGACTAGTTCAGATACGCAGTATTTT
TRBJ1-2 NA TRBV24-1 TRBD1 CATSDSGQAGHSYGYTF TGTGCCACCAGTGACTCGGGACAGGCCGGGCATAGCTATGGCTACACCTTC
TRBJ2-2 NA TRBV28 TRBD1 CASSLDRGIWSFTGELFF TGTGCCAGCAGTTTGGACAGGGGGATCTGGTCGTTTACCGGGGAGCTGTTTTTT
TRBJ2-7 few TRBV3-1/TRBV3-2 TRBD2 CASSQAVIAGAYEQYF TGTGCCAGCAGCCAAGCTGTAATAGCGGGGGCCTACGAGCAGTACTTC
TRBJ2-1 NA TRBV11-2 TRBD2 CASSQGTSGYNEQFF TGTGCCAGCAGCCAAGGGACTAGCGGATACAATGAGCAGTTCTTC
TRBJ1-2 NA TRBV5-1 NA CASSLDRGNYGYTF TGCGCCAGCAGCTTGGACCGGGGGAACTATGGCTACACCTTC
TRBJ1-5 NA TRBV5-1 TRBD1 CASSSGQLNQPQHF TGCGCCAGCAGCTCGGGACAGCTCAATCAGCCCCAGCATTTT
TRBJ1-1 NA TRBV25-1 NA CASINMNTEAFF TGTGCCAGCATCAACATGAACACTGAAGCTTTCTTT
TRBJ2-3 NA TRBV4-3 NA CASSQYSRVTTDTQYF TGCGCCAGCAGCCAGTATTCTAGAGTTACCACAGATACGCAGTATTTT
TRBJ1-1 NA TRBV25-1 TRBD1 CASSDDRVNTEAFF TGTGCCAGCAGCGATGACAGGGTGAACACTGAAGCTTTCTTT
TRBJ2-2 NA TRBV5-1 TRBD1 CASSLGTGKPGELFF TGCGCCAGCAGCTTAGGGACAGGGAAACCCGGGGAGCTGTTTTTT
TRBJ2-2 NA TRBV30 NA CAWSPLSGTGELFF TGTGCCTGGAGTCCGTTAAGCGGCACCGGGGAGCTGTTTTTT
TRBJ2-7 NA TRBV7-2 NA CASSLVSTSYEQYF TGTGCCAGCAGCTTAGTATCGACTAGCTACGAGCAGTACTTC
TRBJ1-5 NA TRBV19 TRBD1 CASSRGQGANQPQHF TGTGCCAGTAGTAGGGGACAGGGTGCAAATCAGCCCCAGCATTTT
TRBJ1-2 NA TRBV7-2 TRBD1 CASSLDGTGAGYTF TGTGCCAGCAGCTTAGACGGGACAGGGGCCGGCTACACCTTC
TRBJ2-2 once TRBV4-1 TRBD2 CASSQDPRSGRAGELFF TGCGCCAGCAGCCAAGATCCGAGAAGCGGGAGGGCCGGGGAGCTGTTTTTT
TRBJ2-1 NA TRBV6-1 TRBD2 CASSGPLLAASSYNEQFF TGTGCCAGCAGTGGCCCATTACTAGCGGCGAGCTCCTACAATGAGCAGTTCTTC
TRBJ2-3 NA TRBV24-1 TRBD2 CATSDYGGGRADTQYF TGTGCCACCAGTGATTACGGGGGGGGCCGGGCTGATACGCAGTATTTT
TRBJ1-2 NA TRBV2 NA CASSEAGHGYTF TGTGCCAGCAGTGAGGCAGGGCATGGCTACACCTTC
TRBJ1-3 NA TRBV11-2 NA CASSLVGAVGNTIYF TGTGCCAGCAGCTTAGTTGGGGCAGTTGGAAACACCATATATTTT
TRBJ1-2 NA TRBV3-1/TRBV3-2 TRBD1 CASSRGPGQGALNYGYTF TGTGCCAGCAGCCGGGGACCGGGACAGGGGGCGCTTAACTATGGCTACACCTTC
TRBJ2-1 NA TRBV5-1 TRBD2 CASSLPIAGGLEQFF TGCGCCAGCAGCTTGCCGATAGCGGGAGGCCTTGAGCAGTTCTTC
TRBJ1-6 NA TRBV9 NA CASSPTANSPLHF TGTGCCAGCAGCCCAACAGCCAATTCACCCCTCCACTTT
TRBJ2-3 NA TRBV2 NA CASSGVTSIITDTQYF TGTGCCAGCAGTGGGGTGACTAGTATTATAACAGATACGCAGTATTTT
TRBJ1-2 NA TRBV28 NA CASSPGLINYGYTF TGTGCCAGCAGTCCAGGACTCATTAACTATGGCTACACCTTC
TRBJ2-7 NA TRBV5-1 NA CASSLGGLGEQYF TGCGCCAGCAGCTTGGGAGGTCTCGGCGAGCAGTACTTC
TRBJ1-1 NA TRBV28 TRBD1 CASSLDRVSNTEAFF TGTGCCAGCAGTTTGGACAGGGTGAGTAACACTGAAGCTTTCTTT
TRBJ1-1 NA TRBV15 NA CATSTPGVGGAEAFF TGTGCCACCAGCACCCCAGGGGTTGGTGGCGCTGAAGCTTTCTTT
TRBJ2-5 NA TRBV27 TRBD2 CASSLRAGVPQETQYF TGTGCCAGCAGTTTGCGAGCGGGGGTCCCCCAAGAGACCCAGTACTTC
TRBJ2-7 NA TRBV28 NA CASSVPGMHYEQYF TGTGCCAGCAGCGTACCCGGGATGCACTACGAGCAGTACTTC
TRBJ1-2 NA TRBV29-1 NA CSAEQESYGYTF TGCAGCGCGGAACAGGAGTCCTATGGCTACACCTTC
TRBJ1-1 once TRBV10-3 NA CAISISGAMGTEAFF TGTGCCATCAGTATAAGTGGGGCGATGGGCACTGAAGCTTTCTTT
TRBJ2-3 NA TRBV3-1/TRBV3-2 TRBD2 CASSPIAGRSTDTQYF TGTGCCAGCAGCCCAATAGCGGGGAGAAGCACAGATACGCAGTATTTT
TRBJ2-3 NA TRBV12-5 TRBD2 CASGLAPTSGITDTQYF TGTGCTAGTGGTTTGGCGCCGACTAGCGGGATAACAGATACGCAGTATTTT
TRBJ1-2 once TRBV4-1 NA CASSQDSFSYGYTF TGCGCCAGCAGCCAAGATTCGTTTTCCTATGGCTACACCTTC